This T cell receptor beta chain was sequenced in a study of cytomegalovirus exposure and HLA in healthy donors. General study findings and limits: Many donors carried some public TCRs, although rarity characterized most TCR sequences. First-cohort TCR clusters were later found to tend to co-occur in the roughly 130 validation repertoires. TCR beta chains numbering roughly 150 were designated cytomegalovirus-associated. In vitro testing confirmed a few CMV-associated chains as specific for CMV antigens.

Of note for this clone: Its specificity is unknown. The junction departs from germline at one end; a sequencing error may be responsible.

The V gene's germline CDR1 is SNHLY and CDR2 FYNNEI. CDR3 length: 15 amino acids. Profiling relied on immunoSEQ multiplex PCR, and the TCRdb table lists in-frame clones only, not all of them. The repertoire holds 130,000 or so clones, about 90% seen once, with 3% to 4% in the top ten. The chain couples TRBV2 to TRBJ2-3; tentative D call: TRBD2 (7 bases). What was sequenced was PBMCs. This clonotype was sampled from a man aged 25-45 years in good health and CMV-seronegative. In DNA form, the CDR3 reads TGTGCCAGCAGAAGGGGGGGGCTTACCACAGTTACGCAGTATTTT. This translates into CASRRGGLTTVTQYF.